The sequence of this TCR beta chain was determined in a study of T cell responses to AZD1222 COVID-19 vaccine. Trimming left V 0 bases short and J 3 bases short, with 12 bases between. The CDR3 has 15 residues. Germline V gene sequence: CDR1 SGHKS, CDR2 YYEKEE (reference sequence). Measured with immunoSEQ multiplex PCR; TCRdb has only the in-frame clones, and not every one. The table lists 120,000 or so clones, 92% of them singletons, with 1.1% in the top ten. The receptor was derived from an adult in good health. V gene TRBV5-5 combines with J gene TRBJ1-1; no clear D gene. This specimen was peripheral blood, taken on day 0 of AZD1222 vaccination. In nucleotides, the CDR3 is TGTGCCAGCAGCTTGGAAGGTCCTGGGGACACTGAAGCTTTCTTT. It codes for CASSLEGPGDTEAFF.